This TCR beta chain was documented in a study of T cell responses to AZD1222 COVID-19 vaccine. Study-wide results and limits: In a largely white British group with more females than males, clonal diversity was possibly underestimated. Sampled repertoires all dated from after the peak T cell response. Close to half of spike-specific TCRs reportedly recognize unmutated variant regions.

Germline V gene data show CDR1 as SQVTM and CDR2 as ANQGSEA. Germline trimming cut 7 bases from V and 4 bases from J; bases unmatched to any gene: 6. The CDR3 covers 13 residues. Only in-frame clones appear in the TCRdb table, and some are missing; sequencing was by immunoSEQ multiplex PCR. The sample lists roughly 190,000 clones, 93% occurring once. A note on this clone: Its antigen is unknown.

This sequence originates from an adult in good health. Sample: peripheral blood, taken on day 0 of AZD1222 vaccination. This chain joins TRBV29-1 and TRBJ1-4, with 7 positions matching TRBD1. This CDR3 is CSAMGQINEKLFF. The CDR3 DNA follows: TGCAGCGCCATGGGACAGATTAATGAAAAACTGTTTTTT.